This T cell receptor (beta chain) was profiled in a study of cytomegalovirus exposure and HLA in healthy donors. Germline V lookup: CDR1 ENHRY, CDR2 SYGVKD. This CDR3 is 15 amino acids long. Unmatched junction bases numbered 8, after V lost 6 bases and J lost 2 bases. The primer mix had 60 Vbeta and 13 Jbeta primers. Using immunoSEQ multiplex PCR, the repertoire was profiled, and TCRdb retains in-frame clones only, with some absent. The sample holds about 180,000 clones, 75% to 90% seen once. Findings and caveats of the study: A list of approximately 150 TCR beta chains associated with cytomegalovirus was given. Most TCR beta V segments were productive about 87% or about 30% of the time in an earlier analysis. The presence/absence work took it that sequencing depth was about the same across donors.

As to this clone: What it binds is not known.

The genes are TRBV10-3 and TRBJ2-7, with 9 bases identical to TRBD1. Sequencing input: PBMCs. The TCR comes from a girl aged 5-17 years in good health and CMV-seropositive. The CDR3 DNA sequence: TGTGCCATCAGAGCCCCGGGACAGGGAACCTACGAGCAGTACTTC. Protein product: CAIRAPGQGTYEQYF.